These 6 T cell receptor beta chains were sequenced from one sample in a study of PD-1 blockade in classical Hodgkin lymphoma. Clones were sequenced by immunoSEQ multiplex PCR, and TCRdb holds only the in-frame ones, with some missing. This sample carries some 45,000 clones, around four fifths of them seen once, and the ten largest clones take less than 40%. Time point denoted: cycle 4 day 1 (C4D1), after five to seven weeks of nivolumab. Every patient had relapsed following autologous stem cell transplantation, and cohorts differed in brentuximab vedotin exposure. Sequencing used peripheral blood mononuclear cells (PBMCs), obtained before the fourth cycle of nivolumab. Source of these receptors: a human donor with classical Hodgkin lymphoma.

The J gene is TRBJ2-7, the V gene TRBV7-9, with D uncertain. Germline V gene sequence: CDR1 SEHNR, CDR2 FQNEAQ (reference sequence). The CDR3 runs 13 residues. V lost 3 bases to trimming and J lost 6 bases, with 12 bases between them. Here the CDR3 DNA reads TGTGCCAGCAGCTTTAGGCCGGGCAGCGAGCAGTACTTC. It translates to CASSFRPGSEQYF.

The chain uses TRBV9 and TRBJ2-3, with 7 bases lining up with TRBD1. J gave up 2 bases and V 3 bases, and 15 bases lay outside the gene matches. CDR1 and CDR2 (germline): SGDLS, YYNGEE. This CDR3 has 18 residues. Written as DNA, the CDR3 is TGTGCCAGCAGCGCTGGACAGGACTGGGCGCAATCCACAGATACGCAGTATTTT. Translating it yields CASSAGQDWAQSTDTQYF.

The genes are TRBV6-5 and TRBJ2-3, with a tentative D call TRBD1 (5 bases). The germline gives CDR1 MNHEY, CDR2 SVGAGI. V was clipped by 0 bases and J by 4 bases, with 14 bases between them. This CDR3 contains 16 residues. CDR3 nucleotide sequence: TGTGCCAGCAGTTACTCCTATAGGCAGGGCGCAGATACGCAGTATTTT. This encodes CASSYSYRQGADTQYF.

The chain is built from TRBV5-1 and TRBJ2-7; tentatively, D is TRBD1 (5 bases). The CDR3 length is 14 residues. Between the trimmed V and J ends, which lost 0 bases and 2 bases, there was a span of 9 bases. CDR1 and CDR2 (germline): SGHRS, YFSETQ. In nucleotides, the CDR3 is TGCGCCAGCAGCTTGGGACAGAGCGCCTACGAGCAGTACTTC. Translating gives CASSLGQSAYEQYF.

The chain recombines TRBV7-3 with TRBJ2-4, with D possibly matching TRBD2 (6 bases). V lost 4 bases and J 6 bases, leaving 10 bases between the germline ends. Germline V CDR1 and CDR2: SGHTA, FQGTGA. The CDR3 loop spans 13 amino acids. The CDR3 spells CASSSPGLNIQYF. CDR3 nucleotide sequence: TGTGCCAGCAGCTCACCGGGACTAAACATTCAGTACTTC. Combining the CDR3 with reference TRBV7-3 and TRBJ2-4 gives the whole variable domain GAGVSQTPSNKVTEKGKYVELRCDPISGHTALYWYRQSLGQGPEFLIYFQGTGAADDSGLPNDRFFAVRPEGSVSTLKIQRTERGDSAVYLCASSSPGLNIQYFGAGTRLSVL.

The chain links TRBV11-1 to TRBJ1-1; 9 bases fit TRBD1. Germline V gene sequence: CDR1 SGHAT, CDR2 FQDESV (reference sequence). The CDR3 runs 14 residues. The V and J ends lost 3 bases and 5 bases, in that order; junction bases with no gene match: 4. The CDR3 reads CASSFAGTGTEAFF. The DNA for the CDR3 is TGTGCCAGCAGCTTCGCCGGGACAGGGACTGAAGCTTTCTTT.